These 6 T cell receptor beta chains were all obtained from the same sample, sequenced in a study of low-dose radiotherapy and immunotherapy resistance in tumors. Time point specified: after trial treatment. The treatment here: LDRT plus nivolumab, ipilimumab, low-dose cyclophosphamide and aspirin (RACIN trial). Both TCRalpha and TCRbeta chains were reverse transcribed with V-gene-specific primers. A roughly 20-cycle PCR with a constant-region primer and V-primer adapter amplified TCRs. One entry per CDR3 protein, called by TCRdb with MiXCR from the reads. Counted here are some 40,000 distinct CDR3 sequences, under 25% occurring once; the ten biggest clones make up approximately 9%. This sample comprised PBMCs, obtained after low-dose radiotherapy plus immunotherapy. Receptors originate from a female donor with ovarian cancer.

This clonotype was seen ten or more times. The chain joins TRBV6-6 to TRBJ2-6, with unresolved D. CDR3 length: 15 residues. The V end lost 11 bases, the J end lost 2 bases, and 16 bases lay between the germline ends. Germline lookup yields CDR1 MNHNY and CDR2 SVGAGI (reference sequence). The CDR3 DNA sequence: TGTGCCTCACACGGACGCTCCACTGGGGCCAACGTCCTGACTTTC. As protein: CASHGRSTGANVLTF.

In its sample, this clonotype was seen many times. CDR3 nucleotides: TGCAGTGCTAGGCGTCGGTACCTTAGCGGGCCGAACACCGGGGAGCTGTTTTTT. Translated, it gives CSARRRYLSGPNTGELFF. The genes are TRBV20-1 and TRBJ2-2, with TRBD2 matching over 7 bases. After removal of 3 bases from V and 0 bases from J, the junction contained 13 bases not matched to a gene. Germline V gene lookup returns CDR1 DFQATT and CDR2 SNEGSKA (reference sequence). The CDR3 consists of 18 residues.

In this sample, this clonotype turned up many times. The chain uses TRBV24-1 and TRBJ2-5; possible D gene TRBD1, 6 bases. Trimming removed 3 bases at V and 3 bases at J, with 13 bases between. The CDR3 covers 15 residues. Germline V gives CDR1 KGHDR, CDR2 SFDVKD. CDR3 DNA sequence: TGTGCCACCAGTGATATGGGACAAGGAAAAGAGACCCAGTACTTC. Encoded protein: CATSDMGQGKETQYF.

This clonotype was detected many times. This chain joins TRBV11-2 and TRBJ1-3; 7 bases fit TRBD1. V gave up 6 bases and J gave up 4 bases; unmatched junction bases: 9. The CDR3 has 15 amino acids. Germline V gives CDR1 SGHAT, CDR2 FQNNGV. The CDR3 DNA is TGTGCCAGCAGTTATGACAGGGCACCCGGAAACACCATATATTTT. It yields the protein CASSYDRAPGNTIYF.

Ten or more counts support this clonotype. The V call is TRBV7-2, the J call TRBJ2-1; the match to TRBD1 covers 8 bases. V lost 1 base and J lost 5; bases outside the gene matches: 10. CDR1 SGHTA and CDR2 FQGNSA come from the germline V gene. This CDR3 comprises 17 residues. DNA for the CDR3: TGTGCCAGCAGCTTAGGCGGGGACAGGCCGAAGAACAATGAGCAGTTCTTC. Residues: CASSLGGDRPKNNEQFF.

This clonotype was observed many times. The chain has TRBV2 and TRBJ1-5; 8 nucleotides align to TRBD1. The J segment lost 7 bases and the V segment lost 8 bases, leaving 7 bases of the junction unmatched. The CDR3 extends over 13 amino acids. From germline, CDR1 is SNHLY and CDR2 FYNNEI. Written as DNA, the CDR3 is TGTGCCAGCGGGGACAGGCGGGAACAGCCCCAGCATTTT. Protein: CASGDRREQPQHF. Variable domain in full (rest from reference TRBV2 and TRBJ1-5): EPEVTQTPSHQVTQMGQEVILRCVPISNHLYFYWYRQILGQKVEFLVSFYNNEISEKSEIFDDQFSVERPDGSNFTLKIRSTKLEDSAMYFCASGDRREQPQHFGDGTRLSIL.